The 24 T cell receptor beta chains below come from one sample, sequenced in a study of cytomegalovirus exposure and HLA in healthy donors. Primers: 60 Vbeta forward and 13 Jbeta reverse. This table comes from immunoSEQ multiplex PCR, and its TCRdb copy is limited to in-frame clones, with some not included. The sample lists about 100,000 clones, roughly 72% seen once, with 5% to 6.5% in the top ten. Sequenced sample: PBMCs. These TCRs come from a young woman in good health and CMV-seropositive.

V and J are TRBV4-1 and TRBJ2-3, with 9 nucleotides matching TRBD1. Germline CDR1 MGHRA, CDR2 YSYEKL. This CDR3 comprises 16 residues. V lost 4 bases and J lost 6; bases outside the gene matches: 11. CDR3: CASSRRGQGIADTQYF. The CDR3 DNA reads TGCGCCAGCAGCCGTAGGGGACAGGGCATTGCGGATACGCAGTATTTT.

This clone came up a few times. The CDR3 region is CASSGEGGNNSPLHF. DNA of the CDR3: TGTGCCAGCAGTGGGGAGGGAGGGAATAATTCACCCCTCCACTTT. The rearrangement joins TRBV6-5 to TRBJ1-6; no definite D call. The CDR3 runs to 15 residues. V was clipped by 5 bases and J by 5 bases, with 13 bases between them. Germline-derived CDR1 and CDR2 are MNHEY and SVGAGI.

The chain joins TRBV18 to TRBJ2-2; 10 nucleotides line up with TRBD2. The CDR3 consists of 16 residues. Germline lookup yields CDR1 KGHSH and CDR2 LQKENI. The trim removed 0 bases at V and 4 bases at J, leaving 2 bases unmatched. CDR3 bases: TGTGCCAGCTCACCACCTACTAGCGGGACCACCGGGGAGCTGTTTTTT. Its protein product is CASSPPTSGTTGELFF.

This chain joins TRBV28 and TRBJ2-7; possible D gene TRBD2, 5 bases. The CDR3 runs 11 residues. Germline CDR1 reads MDHEN; CDR2 reads SYDVKM. The germline V and J ends were trimmed by 3 bases and 6 bases, with 6 bases remaining between them. Here the CDR3 DNA reads TGTGCCAGCAGTTTGGGGAGCGAGCAGTACTTC. This gives the protein CASSLGSEQYF.

The chain uses TRBV13 and TRBJ2-7, with D tentatively TRBD2 (5 bases). The V end lost 0 bases, the J end lost 0 bases, and 9 bases lay between the germline ends. CDR3 length: 15 amino acids. In germline, CDR1 is PRHDT, CDR2 FYEKMQ (reference sequence). Here the CDR3 reads CASSLGRLSSYEQYF. For the CDR3, the DNA is TGTGCCAGCAGCTTAGGGCGACTAAGCTCCTACGAGCAGTACTTC.

The chain joins TRBV14 to TRBJ2-2, with 9 bases lining up with TRBD1. The V gene end was trimmed by 5 bases and the J gene end by 7 bases; junction bases not matched to a gene: 5. Per germline, CDR1 SGHDN and CDR2 FVKESK. This CDR3 region has 14 residues. Written as DNA, the CDR3 is TGTGCCAGCAGCGCGACAGGGGGAAACGGGGAGCTGTTTTTT. Protein: CASSATGGNGELFF.

V usage is TRBV13 and J usage is TRBJ1-2; 7 bases map to TRBD1. Germline trimming cut 3 bases from V and 3 bases from J; bases unmatched to any gene: 1. CDR3 length: 13 residues. CDR1 is PRHDT and CDR2 is FYEKMQ in the germline V gene (reference sequence). CDR3 protein: CASSFQGDYGYTF. The CDR3 bases are TGTGCCAGCAGCTTCCAGGGGGACTATGGCTACACCTTC.

This sequence joins TRBV28 and TRBJ2-3; 12 nucleotides match TRBD2. Trimming took 6 bases from V and 4 from J; bases not matched to a gene: 14. The CDR3 spans 18 residues. Per germline, CDR1 MDHEN and CDR2 SYDVKM. CDR3 amino acids: CASSPRTSGMFVADTQYF. CDR3 in DNA: TGTGCCAGCAGCCCTAGGACTAGCGGGATGTTCGTTGCAGATACGCAGTATTTT.

This clone was observed once. The chain uses TRBV28 and TRBJ1-2; D not certain. The CDR3 has 11 residues. V lost 4 bases and J lost 3, with 3 bases in between. Per the germline V gene, CDR1 is MDHEN and CDR2 is SYDVKM. The CDR3 DNA reads as TGTGCCAGCAGTTCCTACTATGGCTACACCTTC. Protein: CASSSYYGYTF.

This clone showed up just once. The V gene is TRBV6-6, the J gene TRBJ2-1; possibly TRBD2 for D (6 bases). The germline V gene has CDR1 MNHNY and CDR2 SVGAGI (reference sequence). With 4 bases removed from V and 5 bases from J, the gap between germline ends came to 15 bases. There are 15 residues in the CDR3. For the CDR3, the DNA is TGTGCCAGCAGTTGGCTCAAGGGAGGTCACAATGAGCAGTTCTTC. Translating gives CASSWLKGGHNEQFF.

The J gene is TRBJ1-2, the V gene TRBV27; 10 positions match TRBD1. CDR1 and CDR2 from the germline V gene are MNHEY and SMNVEV (reference sequence). The CDR3 is 13 amino acids. J lost 5 bases, V lost 7 bases, and 4 bases had no gene match. The CDR3 here is CASTPGQGYGYTF. Written as DNA, the CDR3 is TGTGCCAGCACCCCGGGACAGGGGTATGGCTACACCTTC.

V usage is TRBV2 and J usage is TRBJ2-3, with 11 positions matching TRBD2. With V trimmed by 4 bases and J by 3 bases, 3 bases remained unmatched. CDR3 length equals 15 residues. Germline-derived CDR1 and CDR2 are SNHLY and FYNNEI. CDR3 amino acids: CASSGLAGGTDTQYF. The CDR3 bases are TGTGCCAGCAGTGGGCTAGCGGGAGGTACAGATACGCAGTATTTT. Using reference TRBV2 and TRBJ2-3 for the parts outside the CDR3, the full variable domain is EPEVTQTPSHQVTQMGQEVILRCVPISNHLYFYWYRQILGQKVEFLVSFYNNEISEKSEIFDDQFSVERPDGSNFTLKIRSTKLEDSAMYFCASSGLAGGTDTQYFGPGTRLTVL.

The gene calls are TRBV5-1 and TRBJ2-5, with 8 positions matching TRBD2. The end of the DNA aligns better with TRBJ2-7, so the J call may be wrong. Germline-derived CDR1 and CDR2 are SGHRS and YFSETQ. The CDR3 spans 16 residues. DNA of the CDR3: TGCGCCAGCAGCTTCGGGCCCAGCGGGAGTTCCTACGAGCAGTACTTC. It specifies CASSFGPSGSSYEQYF.

This clone was counted a single time. The chain couples TRBV5-1 to TRBJ2-7, with a weak D call TRBD2 (5 bases). V lost 4 bases to trimming and J lost 6 bases, with 17 bases between them. This CDR3 contains 14 residues. CDR1 is SGHRS, CDR2 YFSETQ, per germline. The CDR3 sequence is CASSTTGNPSEQYF. Here the CDR3 DNA reads TGCGCCAGCAGCACGACCGGGAACCCTTCCGAGCAGTACTTC.

This clone was seen a handful of times. The chain couples TRBV28 to TRBJ2-3, with D possibly TRBD2 on 6 matching bases. Germline V lookup: CDR1 MDHEN, CDR2 SYDVKM. The CDR3 is 14 amino acids. V lost 8 bases and J lost 4, with 16 bases in between. In DNA form, the CDR3 reads TGTGCCAGCGGAGGCGAGGGAGGTTCAGATACGCAGTATTTT. Amino acid sequence: CASGGEGGSDTQYF. The entire variable domain, with the rest obtained from reference TRBV28 and TRBJ2-3, is as follows: DVKVTQSSRYLVKRTGEKVFLECVQDMDHENMFWYRQDPGLGLRLIYFSYDVKMKEKGDIPEGYSVSREKKERFSLILESASTNQTSMYLCASGGEGGSDTQYFGPGTRLTVL.

J is TRBJ1-3 and V is TRBV2; D call uncertain. Trimming stripped 6 bases from V and 0 bases from J, with 12 bases between. Germline values: CDR1 SNHLY, CDR2 FYNNEI. The CDR3 runs to 15 residues. CDR3 in amino acids: CASSDRGISGNTIYF. As DNA, the CDR3 is TGTGCCAGCAGCGACCGAGGGATCTCTGGAAACACCATATATTTT.

The V gene is TRBV2, the J gene TRBJ2-1; 7 bases align to TRBD2. The V and J ends lost 6 bases and 4 bases, in that order; junction bases with no gene match: 9. Germline CDR1 is SNHLY and CDR2 is FYNNEI. This CDR3 has 15 residues. CDR3: CASRMGGGLYNEQFF. In nucleotides, the CDR3 is TGTGCCAGCAGGATGGGGGGAGGGCTATACAATGAGCAGTTCTTC.

The gene calls are TRBV28 and TRBJ1-5, with D hard to call. The CDR3 extends over 12 amino acids. CDR1 is MDHEN, CDR2 SYDVKM, per germline. Trimming took 3 bases from V and 9 from J, leaving 9 bases between them. The CDR3: CASSFLSRPQHF. DNA for the CDR3: TGTGCCAGCAGTTTTTTGAGTCGGCCCCAGCATTTT.

This chain links TRBV11-2 with TRBJ2-3, with 9 bases matching TRBD1. The CDR3 consists of 17 residues. From germline, CDR1 is SGHAT and CDR2 FQNNGV. Unmatched junction bases numbered 12, after V lost 4 bases and J lost 4 bases. The CDR3 nucleotides read TGTGCCAGCAGCTCGGGGACGACAGGGGGGAAGGCAGATACGCAGTATTTT. It yields the protein CASSSGTTGGKADTQYF.

The chain carries TRBV5-4 and TRBJ2-2, with 8 bases matching TRBD2. This CDR3 comprises 16 residues. The germline gives CDR1 SGHNT, CDR2 YYREEE (reference sequence). V lost 4 bases, J lost 1 base, and 6 bases stayed unmatched. CDR3 nucleotides: TGTGCCAGCAGCCCAGCTAGCGGGCAGAACACCGGGGAGCTGTTTTTT. Its translation is CASSPASGQNTGELFF.

Worth noting for this clone: Germline is not matched at one junction end, which may reflect a read error. The V call is TRBV6-1, the J call TRBJ1-4; 7 bases line up with TRBD1. The V gene's germline CDR1 is MNHNS and CDR2 SASEGT. This CDR3 comprises 15 residues. The CDR3 sequence is CASSLRDSPNENLFF. CDR3 bases: TGTGCCAGCAGTCTTCGGGACAGCCCAAATGAAAACCTGTTTTTT.

The V gene is TRBV5-4, the J gene TRBJ2-5, with no clear D. Trimming stripped 2 bases from V and 0 bases from J, with 5 bases between. CDR3 length: 13 residues. The germline V gene has CDR1 SGHNT and CDR2 YYREEE (reference sequence). The chain's CDR3 is CASSLNYQETQYF. CDR3 DNA: TGTGCCAGCAGCTTAAACTACCAAGAGACCCAGTACTTC.

V and J are TRBV27 and TRBJ2-2; D might be TRBD1 (6 bases). This CDR3 has 17 residues. CDR1 and CDR2 from the germline V gene are MNHEY and SMNVEV (reference sequence). V lost 3 bases, J lost 4 bases, and 18 bases lay in between. CDR3: CASSLRTGFSGTGELFF. DNA for the CDR3: TGTGCCAGCAGTTTGAGAACAGGGTTTTCGGGCACCGGGGAGCTGTTTTTT.

The chain has TRBV10-3 and TRBJ2-2; 11 nucleotides agree with TRBD2. J gave up 5 bases and V 5 bases, and 7 bases lay outside the gene matches. The CDR3 extends over 16 amino acids. Looked up from germline, CDR1 is ENHRY and CDR2 is SYGVKD. The CDR3, as DNA: TGTGCCATCAGTCAGGTAGCGGGAGGGCCTACCGGGGAGCTGTTTTTT. Its translation is CAISQVAGGPTGELFF.